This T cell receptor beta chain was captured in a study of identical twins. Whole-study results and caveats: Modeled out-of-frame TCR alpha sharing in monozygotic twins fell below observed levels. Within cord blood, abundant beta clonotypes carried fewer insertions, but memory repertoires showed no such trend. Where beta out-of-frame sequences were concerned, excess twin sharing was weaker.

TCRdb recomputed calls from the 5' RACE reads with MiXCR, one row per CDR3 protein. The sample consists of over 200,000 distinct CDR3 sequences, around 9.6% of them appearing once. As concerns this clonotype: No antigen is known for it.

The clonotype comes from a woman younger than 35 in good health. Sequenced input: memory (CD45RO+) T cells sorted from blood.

DNA of the CDR3: TGCGCCAGCAGCCAAATGGGACTAGCGGGCTACGAGCAGTACTTC. Protein product: CASSQMGLAGYEQYF. The rearrangement links TRBV4-3 to TRBJ2-7, with 12 positions matching TRBD2. With 2 bases clipped from V and 3 bases from J, the junction kept 2 bases outside the gene matches. CDR1 is LGHNA and CDR2 is YSLEER in the germline V gene. This CDR3 has 15 residues.